These T cell receptor beta chains were read from a single sample in a study of OX40 agonist ivuxolimab in advanced cancers. Clones were sequenced by immunoSEQ multiplex PCR, and TCRdb holds only the in-frame ones, with some missing. This table holds about 26,000 clones, 80% to 90% found once. Sample: CD4+ or CD8+ T cells sorted from blood, taken in a trial of the OX40 agonist ivuxolimab. Every receptor here comes from an adult with an advanced solid tumor such as melanoma, head and neck, liver or kidney cancer. Both conserved end residues are part of each CDR3. Fields, in order: CDR3 length, V gene, CDR3 protein.

length: 14
V: TRBV28
CDR3: CASSIPGGQETQYF

length: 15
V: TRBV7-9
CDR3: CASSETGLVNEKLFF

length: 14
V: TRBV19
CDR3: CASSIDDRGYEQYF

length: 14
V: TRBV27
CDR3: CASSGRGSYNEQFF

length: 13
V: TRBV7-6
CDR3: CASSLDDLTEAFF

length: 11
V: TRBV4-1
CDR3: CASSHLGGQYF

length: 14
V: TRBV7-8
CDR3: CASSNRDPGSEQYF

length: 14
V: TRBV2
CDR3: CASSERGFTGELFF

length: 13
V: TRBV6-5
CDR3: CASRQGHYNEQFF

length: 15
V: TRBV4-1
CDR3: CASSHNQGANYGYTF

length: 17
V: TRBV14
CDR3: CASSRSPGGHRNTEAFF

length: 14
V: TRBV28
CDR3: CASRHTGRNQPQHF

length: 15
V: TRBV5-1
CDR3: CASSLGTGTSYEQYF

length: 14
V: TRBV4-3
CDR3: CASSQGTSSYEQYF

length: 15
V: TRBV7-6
CDR3: CASSSFFSGANVLTF

length: 16
V: TRBV5-4
CDR3: CASSFGRRSSYNEQFF

length: 16
V: TRBV9
CDR3: CASSEHPGPEDYEQYF

length: 14
V: TRBV27
CDR3: CASSHGGGTYEQYF

length: 14
V: TRBV27
CDR3: CASRFGSATVEQFF

length: 16
V: TRBV27
CDR3: CASSLSQTGSSYEQYF

length: 16
V: TRBV4-1
CDR3: CASSPSPGTGLIVAFF

length: 15
V: TRBV9
CDR3: CASSGKSGGADEQFF

length: 15
V: TRBV5-5
CDR3: CASSLEPGGWETQYF

length: 14
V: TRBV5-1
CDR3: CASSLTMKYNEQFF

length: 14
V: TRBV6-1
CDR3: CASSGRGDYNEQFF

length: 14
V: TRBV7-3
CDR3: CASSLTGSREPQHF

length: 12
V: TRBV27
CDR3: CASTGQTHTQYF